This T cell receptor beta chain was recovered during a study of blood T cell repertoires in COVID-19. Study-level background: PBMCs, B-cell-depleted T cells, or T cells provided the cDNA or gDNA that made up the material.

Authors' analysis steps: Counts of nucleated cells, estimated from reference gene primer amplification, were obtained. TCRdb's table, derived via immunoSEQ multiplex PCR, lists solely in-frame clones and lacks some. V and J calls and clone size are as listed in that table; D and trimming were resolved from the DNA. The repertoire includes around 240,000 clones, around 83% of them detected once, and about 8% sits in the top ten. The CDR3 totals 14 residues. V shed 7 bases and J 8 bases; nucleotides not matched to a gene: 8. Germline V gene data show CDR1 as MRHNA and CDR2 as SNTAGT. The sequence was obtained from a woman between 45 and 65 years old with acute or convalescent COVID-19. The V call is TRBV6-4, the J call TRBJ1-6, with 7 bases identical to TRBD1. Sequenced: peripheral blood. The CDR3 bases are TGTGCCAGCATCCAGACAGGGCATTATTCACCCCTCCACTTT. Protein sequence: CASIQTGHYSPLHF.